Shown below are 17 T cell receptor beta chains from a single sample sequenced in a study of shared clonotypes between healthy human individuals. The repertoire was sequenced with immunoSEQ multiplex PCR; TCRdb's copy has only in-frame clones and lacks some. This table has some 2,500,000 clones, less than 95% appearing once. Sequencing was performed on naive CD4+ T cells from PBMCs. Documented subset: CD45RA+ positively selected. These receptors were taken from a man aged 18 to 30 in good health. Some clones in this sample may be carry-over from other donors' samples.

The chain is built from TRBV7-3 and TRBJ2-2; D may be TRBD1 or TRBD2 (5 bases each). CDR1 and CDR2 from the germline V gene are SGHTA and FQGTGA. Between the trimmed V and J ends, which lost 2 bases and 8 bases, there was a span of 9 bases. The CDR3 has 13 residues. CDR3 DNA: TGTGCCAGCAGCTTACATGGGGGTGGGGAGCTGTTTTTT. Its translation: CASSLHGGGELFF.

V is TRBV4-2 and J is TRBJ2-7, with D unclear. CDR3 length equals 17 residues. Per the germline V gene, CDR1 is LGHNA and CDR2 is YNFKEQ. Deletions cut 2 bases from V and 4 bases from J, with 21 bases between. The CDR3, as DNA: TGTGCCAGCAGCCAACCAACATCCCGGCCAGGCGAATACGAGCAGTACTTC. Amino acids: CASSQPTSRPGEYEQYF.

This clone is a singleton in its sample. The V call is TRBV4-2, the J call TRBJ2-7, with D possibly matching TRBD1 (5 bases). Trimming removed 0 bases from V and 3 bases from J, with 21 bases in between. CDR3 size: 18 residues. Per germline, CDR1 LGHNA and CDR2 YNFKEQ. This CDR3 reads CASSQDPVGLRVIYEQYF. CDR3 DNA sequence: TGTGCCAGCAGCCAAGATCCCGTAGGTCTCAGGGTTATCTACGAGCAGTACTTC.

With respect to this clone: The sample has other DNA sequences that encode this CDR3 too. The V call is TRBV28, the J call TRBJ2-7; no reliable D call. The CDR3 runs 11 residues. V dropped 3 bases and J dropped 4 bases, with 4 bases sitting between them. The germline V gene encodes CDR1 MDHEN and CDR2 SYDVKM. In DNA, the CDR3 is TGTGCCAGCAGTTTCCGATACGAGCAGTACTTC. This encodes CASSFRYEQYF.

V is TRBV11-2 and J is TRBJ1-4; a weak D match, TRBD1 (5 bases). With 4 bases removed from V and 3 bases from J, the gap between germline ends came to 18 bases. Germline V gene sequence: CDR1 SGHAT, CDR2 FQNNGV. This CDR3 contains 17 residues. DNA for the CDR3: TGTGCCAGCAGCTCCAACTCTCAGGGAGGCTCTAATGAAAAACTGTTTTTT. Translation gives CASSSNSQGGSNEKLFF.

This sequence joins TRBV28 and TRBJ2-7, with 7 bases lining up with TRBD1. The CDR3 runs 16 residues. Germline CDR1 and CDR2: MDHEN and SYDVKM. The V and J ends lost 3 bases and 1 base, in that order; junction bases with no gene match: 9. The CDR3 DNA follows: TGTGCCAGCAGTTTGACCAGACAGGGCCCTTCCTACGAGCAGTACTTC. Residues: CASSLTRQGPSYEQYF.

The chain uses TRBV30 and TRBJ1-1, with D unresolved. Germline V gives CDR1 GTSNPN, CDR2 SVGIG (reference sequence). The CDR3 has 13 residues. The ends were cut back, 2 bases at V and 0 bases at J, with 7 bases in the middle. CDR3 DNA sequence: TGTGCCTGGAGTTCGGGCATGAACACTGAAGCTTTCTTT. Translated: CAWSSGMNTEAFF.

CDR3 region: CASSLWGASTKRSTDTQYF. The DNA for the CDR3 is TGTGCCAGCAGCTTATGGGGAGCGTCCACCAAGAGGAGCACAGATACGCAGTATTTT. The V call is TRBV7-9, the J call TRBJ2-3, with TRBD2 as a possible D gene (5 bases). Trimming cost V 2 bases and J 0 bases, with 21 bases left between them. Germline CDR1 SEHNR, CDR2 FQNEAQ (reference sequence). The CDR3 loop spans 19 amino acids.

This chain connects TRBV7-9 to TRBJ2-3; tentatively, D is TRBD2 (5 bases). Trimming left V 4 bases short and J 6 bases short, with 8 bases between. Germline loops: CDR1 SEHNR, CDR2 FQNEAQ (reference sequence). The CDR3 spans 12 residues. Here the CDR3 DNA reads TGTGCCAGCAGCTCGAGAGGGGATACGCAGTATTTT. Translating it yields CASSSRGDTQYF.

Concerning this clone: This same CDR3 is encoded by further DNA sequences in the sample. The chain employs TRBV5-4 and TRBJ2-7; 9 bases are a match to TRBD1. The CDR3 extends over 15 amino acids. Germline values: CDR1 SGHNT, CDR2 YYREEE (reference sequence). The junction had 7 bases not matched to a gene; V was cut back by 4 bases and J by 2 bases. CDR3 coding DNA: TGTGCCAGCAGCAAACCGGGACAGGGTACCTACGAGCAGTACTTC. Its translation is CASSKPGQGTYEQYF.

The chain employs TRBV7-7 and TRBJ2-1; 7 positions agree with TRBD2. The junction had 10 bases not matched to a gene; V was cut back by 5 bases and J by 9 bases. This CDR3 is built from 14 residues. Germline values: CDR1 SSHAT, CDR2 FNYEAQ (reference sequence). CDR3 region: CASSLGREWGEQFF. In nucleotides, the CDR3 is TGTGCCAGCAGCCTAGGGCGGGAGTGGGGTGAGCAGTTCTTC.

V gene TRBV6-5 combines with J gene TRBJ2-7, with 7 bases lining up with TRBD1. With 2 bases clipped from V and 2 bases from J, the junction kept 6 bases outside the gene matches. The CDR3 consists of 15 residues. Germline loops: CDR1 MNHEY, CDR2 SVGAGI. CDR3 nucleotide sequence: TGTGCCAGCAGTTACGGGACAGCTTTTCCCTACGAGCAGTACTTC. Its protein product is CASSYGTAFPYEQYF.

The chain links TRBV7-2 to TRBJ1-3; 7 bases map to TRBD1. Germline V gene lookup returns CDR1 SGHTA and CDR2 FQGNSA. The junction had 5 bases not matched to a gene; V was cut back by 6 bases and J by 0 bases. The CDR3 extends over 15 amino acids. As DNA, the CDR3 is TGTGCCAGCAGTCGAGGGACAGACTCTGGAAACACCATATATTTT. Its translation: CASSRGTDSGNTIYF.

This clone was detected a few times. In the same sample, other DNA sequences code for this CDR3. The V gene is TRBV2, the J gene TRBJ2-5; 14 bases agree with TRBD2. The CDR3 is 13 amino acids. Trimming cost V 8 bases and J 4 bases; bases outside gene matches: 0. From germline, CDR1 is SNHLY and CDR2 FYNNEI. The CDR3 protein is CASGTSGRETQYF. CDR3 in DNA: TGTGCCAGCGGGACTAGCGGGAGAGAGACCCAGTACTTC.

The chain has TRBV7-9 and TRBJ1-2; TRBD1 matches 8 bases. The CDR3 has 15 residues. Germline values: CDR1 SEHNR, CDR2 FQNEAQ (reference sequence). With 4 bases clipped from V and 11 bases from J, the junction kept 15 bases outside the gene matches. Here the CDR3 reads CASSSPPSGQAGYTF. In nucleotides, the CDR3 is TGTGCCAGCAGCTCTCCCCCTTCGGGACAGGCGGGGTACACCTTC.

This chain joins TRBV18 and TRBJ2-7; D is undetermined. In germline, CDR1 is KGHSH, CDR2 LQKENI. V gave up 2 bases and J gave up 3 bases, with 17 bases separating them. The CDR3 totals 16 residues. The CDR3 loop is CASSPSPQLRNYEQYF. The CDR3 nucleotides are TGTGCCAGCTCACCATCCCCACAATTGAGGAACTACGAGCAGTACTTC.

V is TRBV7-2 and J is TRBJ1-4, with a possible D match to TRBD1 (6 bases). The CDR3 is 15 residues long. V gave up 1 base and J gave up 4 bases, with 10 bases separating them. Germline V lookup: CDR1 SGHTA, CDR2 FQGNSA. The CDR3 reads CASSLGGQSNEKLFF. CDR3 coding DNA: TGTGCCAGCAGCTTAGGCGGACAGAGTAATGAAAAACTGTTTTTT. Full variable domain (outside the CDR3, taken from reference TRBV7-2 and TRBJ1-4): GAGVSQSPSNKVTEKGKDVELRCDPISGHTALYWYRQSLGQGLEFLIYFQGNSAPDKSGLPSDRFSAERTGGSVSTLTIQRTQQEDSAVYLCASSLGGQSNEKLFFGSGTQLSVL.